Each of the 4 T cell receptor beta chains below was sequenced from the same sample in a study of cytomegalovirus exposure and HLA in healthy donors. Primers: 60 Vbeta forward and 13 Jbeta reverse. Generated by immunoSEQ multiplex PCR, the TCRdb table keeps only in-frame clones and is missing some. The sample lists over 95,000 clones; about three quarters were seen once. Sequenced material: PBMCs. The receptors shown here come from a woman aged 40 to 50 in good health and CMV-seropositive.

The V call is TRBV2, the J call TRBJ1-5; D gene ambiguous. V lost 6 bases to trimming and J lost 2 bases, with 11 bases between them. Germline loops: CDR1 SNHLY, CDR2 FYNNEI. This CDR3 has 14 residues. CDR3 DNA sequence: TGTGCCAGCAGAAGCGAGAGGGGCAATCAGCCCCAGCATTTT. Translating gives CASRSERGNQPQHF.

This clone was observed once. This sequence joins TRBV19 and TRBJ1-5; TRBD1 matches at 8 bases. The CDR3 spans 15 residues. V trimming: 3 bases; J trimming: 9 bases; junction bases outside the gene matches: 10. Germline V gives CDR1 LNHDA, CDR2 SQIVND (reference sequence). CDR3 DNA: TGTGCCAGTAGTATCGGACAGGGCTACCCATCGCCCCAGCATTTT. It translates to CASSIGQGYPSPQHF.

This clone was seen a single time. The rearrangement links TRBV4-1 to TRBJ2-3; D unresolved. The CDR3 is made up of 14 amino acids. Trimming pared 2 bases from V and 0 bases from J, leaving 6 bases between. The germline CDR1 and CDR2 sequences are MGHRA and YSYEKL. The CDR3 loop reads CASSQPRSTDTQYF. DNA of the CDR3: TGCGCCAGCAGCCAACCTCGGAGCACAGATACGCAGTATTTT.

The chain uses TRBV19 and TRBJ1-3, with TRBD1 as a possible D gene (6 bases). This CDR3 spans 15 amino acids. The germline V gene encodes CDR1 LNHDA and CDR2 SQIVND (reference sequence). Deletions cut 7 bases from V and 0 bases from J, with 13 bases between. CDR3 sequence (DNA): TGTGCCAGTAAGCCGGACAGCACCTCTGGAAACACCATATATTTT. Its translation is CASKPDSTSGNTIYF.